The 12 T cell receptor beta chains given below trace back to one sample, sequenced in a study of response to subunit inactivated influenza vaccine. TCRdb passed the RT-PCR reads through MiXCR, listing each CDR3 protein once. The sample includes about half a million distinct CDR3 sequences, approximately 9.9% of them seen just once. The specimen comprised PBMCs from blood, sampled roughly 47 days after vaccination. The receptors originated from a man aged 50-59 years who received an inactivated influenza vaccine.

This clonotype was detected a few times. The V call is TRBV12-3 or TRBV12-4, the J call TRBJ2-1; a weak D match, TRBD1 (6 bases). With 1 base removed from V and 5 bases from J, the gap between germline ends came to 12 bases. The length of the CDR3 is 15 residues. This CDR3 reads CASSLGGLGDNEQFF. The CDR3 nucleotides read TGTGCCAGCAGTTTAGGGGGGCTCGGAGACAATGAGCAGTTCTTC.

There are many counts of this clonotype. The V gene is TRBV4-1, the J gene TRBJ2-1; possible D gene TRBD2, 6 bases. Trimming took off 4 bases at V and 7 bases at J, with 23 bases between the two ends. This CDR3 has 17 residues. Germline V gives CDR1 MGHRA, CDR2 YSYEKL. CDR3 protein: CASSRIQLGRGPNEQFF. In DNA, the CDR3 is TGCGCCAGCAGCCGAATTCAGCTCGGGCGGGGACCGAATGAGCAGTTCTTC.

Ten or more counts support this clonotype. This chain's CDR3 is CASSYASRGAAGRKAGELFF. The CDR3 nucleotides read TGTGCCAGCAGTTACGCCAGCAGAGGGGCCGCGGGGAGGAAGGCTGGGGAGCTGTTTTTT. The J gene is TRBJ2-2, the V gene TRBV6-2 or TRBV6-3; maybe TRBD2 (6 bases). The germline CDR1 and CDR2 sequences are MNHEY and SVGEGT. With 2 bases removed from V and 8 bases from J, the gap between germline ends came to 30 bases. CDR3 size: 20 residues.

This clonotype was found many times. The chain joins TRBV12-3 or TRBV12-4 to TRBJ2-7, with a tentative D call TRBD2 (6 bases). Trimming took off 6 bases at V and 1 base at J, with 16 bases between the two ends. The CDR3 runs to 15 residues. CDR3 residues: CASSLRAGGSYEQYF. The CDR3, as DNA: TGTGCCAGCAGCCTCCGGGCCGGGGGTTCCTACGAGCAGTACTTC.

This clonotype appeared a few times. This rearrangement joins TRBV28 to TRBJ2-7; the D gene is possibly TRBD2 (5 bases). Trimming pared 2 bases from V and 0 bases from J, leaving 14 bases between. Germline V gene data show CDR1 as MDHEN and CDR2 as SYDVKM. The CDR3 spans 16 residues. In DNA, the CDR3 is TGTGCCAGCAGTTTAAGAGCTAGCTCGTACTCCTACGAGCAGTACTTC. Protein product: CASSLRASSYSYEQYF. Combining the CDR3 with reference TRBV28 and TRBJ2-7 gives the whole variable domain DVKVTQSSRYLVKRTGEKVFLECVQDMDHENMFWYRQDPGLGLRLIYFSYDVKMKEKGDIPEGYSVSREKKERFSLILESASTNQTSMYLCASSLRASSYSYEQYFGPGTRLTVT.

The chain links TRBV10-3 to TRBJ2-7, with 8 bases fitting TRBD1. Germline-derived CDR1 and CDR2 are ENHRY and SYGVKD. Trimming cost V 7 bases and J 2 bases; bases outside gene matches: 7. The CDR3 has 14 residues. The CDR3 is CAIKVQGEPYEQYF. Here the CDR3 DNA reads TGTGCCATCAAGGTACAGGGGGAGCCCTACGAGCAGTACTTC.

This sequence joins TRBV6-2 or TRBV6-3 and TRBJ2-4, with 16 bases aligning to TRBD2. The CDR3 is made up of 20 amino acids. V shed 2 bases, J shed 5 bases, and the junction held 12 bases outside the gene matches. Germline V gene lookup returns CDR1 MNHEY and CDR2 SVGEGT. The CDR3 loop is CASSYIPGTSGRAQENIQYF. The DNA of the CDR3 is TGTGCCAGCAGTTACATTCCCGGGACTAGCGGGAGGGCCCAGGAAAACATTCAGTACTTC.

CDR3 nucleotides: TGTGCCAGCAGCGCGGGACAGGGGACTCAGCCCCAGCATTTT. This sequence encodes CASSAGQGTQPQHF. J is TRBJ1-5 and V is TRBV9; 10 bases agree with TRBD1. This CDR3 spans 14 amino acids. V was pared by 3 bases and J by 6 bases, with 3 bases of the junction left unmatched. The germline gives CDR1 SGDLS, CDR2 YYNGEE.

This clonotype was detected a few times. The chain couples TRBV7-9 to TRBJ1-2; 9 bases agree with TRBD1. Germline CDR1 SEHNR, CDR2 FQNEAQ (reference sequence). The CDR3 covers 13 residues. With 5 bases clipped from V and 2 bases from J, the junction kept 0 bases outside the gene matches. Written as DNA, the CDR3 is TGTGCCAGCAGCGGGACAGGGAACTATGGCTACACCTTC. It encodes CASSGTGNYGYTF.

CDR3 nucleotides: TGTGCCAGCAGCTCACAATTAGCCCAAGATACGCAGTATTTT. It yields the protein CASSSQLAQDTQYF. The V gene is TRBV7-9, the J gene TRBJ2-3; no reliable D call. The CDR3 is 14 amino acids. Trimming cost V 4 bases and J 5 bases, with 13 bases left between them. Germline lookup yields CDR1 SEHNR and CDR2 FQNEAQ (reference sequence).

This sequence joins TRBV7-3 and TRBJ1-1; D is unclear. Between the trimmed V and J ends, which lost 5 bases and 4 bases, there was a span of 17 bases. Germline values: CDR1 SGHTA, CDR2 FQGTGA. This CDR3 is built from 15 residues. The CDR3 nucleotides are TGTGCCAGCAGCACCATGGGAGCCTCGACCACTGAAGCTTTCTTT. Translation gives CASSTMGASTTEAFF. The full variable domain, in which reference TRBV7-3 and TRBJ1-1 provide the parts outside the CDR3, is GAGVSQTPSNKVTEKGKYVELRCDPISGHTALYWYRQSLGQGPEFLIYFQGTGAADDSGLPNDRFFAVRPEGSVSTLKIQRTERGDSAVYLCASSTMGASTTEAFFGQGTRLTVV.

This clonotype has ten or more counts. This rearrangement joins TRBV12-3 or TRBV12-4 to TRBJ2-7; D possibly corresponds to TRBD2 (5 bases). Trimming took off 6 bases at V and 6 bases at J, with 12 bases between the two ends. This CDR3 contains 12 residues. The CDR3 reads CASSIGRGEQYF. Here the CDR3 DNA reads TGTGCCAGCAGCATCGGCCGGGGCGAGCAGTACTTC.